The 11 T cell receptor beta chains listed next were all sequenced from one sample in a study of T cells in Graves' hyperthyroidism and ophthalmopathy. Template material for amplifying TCR beta CDR3 regions consisted of RNA transcripts. HTBI primers were the set used in a first-round RT-PCR of the TCR CDR3. Via MiXCR, TCRdb re-called the multiplex PCR reads, giving one row per CDR3 protein. The sample lists 450,000 to 700,000 distinct CDR3 sequences, roughly 46% occurring once. The specimen was peripheral blood or thyroid tissue (not recorded which). The receptors come from a young woman with Graves' hyperthyroidism.

The chain uses TRBV20-1 and TRBJ2-7; TRBD2 agrees at 14 bases. J gave up 2 bases and V 3 bases, and 18 bases lay outside the gene matches. The V gene's germline CDR1 is DFQATT and CDR2 SNEGSKA (reference sequence). This CDR3 region has 20 residues. CDR3 coding DNA: TGCAGTGCTAGGCGTAAGAGGGCATCGGGACTAGCGGGAGCGCCCTACGAGCAGTACTTC. It specifies CSARRKRASGLAGAPYEQYF.

The chain recombines TRBV7-9 with TRBJ2-3, with D maybe TRBD2 (7 bases). The germline gives CDR1 SEHNR, CDR2 FQNEAQ (reference sequence). V dropped 5 bases and J dropped 3 bases, with 18 bases sitting between them. The CDR3 extends over 16 amino acids. The CDR3 spells CASSPWEGGNTDTQYF. CDR3 sequence (DNA): TGTGCCAGCAGCCCTTGGGAGGGGGGGAATACAGATACGCAGTATTTT.

In its sample, this clonotype was seen many times. The V call is TRBV7-2, the J call TRBJ2-2; D is ambiguous. V dropped 3 bases and J dropped 8 bases, with 13 bases sitting between them. The CDR3 consists of 14 residues. Germline V gives CDR1 SGHTA, CDR2 FQGNSA. CDR3 region: CASSFGPTFGELFF. CDR3 DNA sequence: TGTGCCAGCAGCTTCGGGCCCACCTTTGGGGAGCTGTTTTTT. Using reference TRBV7-2 and TRBJ2-2 for the parts outside the CDR3, the full variable domain is GAGVSQSPSNKVTEKGKDVELRCDPISGHTALYWYRQSLGQGLEFLIYFQGNSAPDKSGLPSDRFSAERTGGSVSTLTIQRTQQEDSAVYLCASSFGPTFGELFFGEGSRLTVL.

The chain combines TRBV20-1 with TRBJ1-5; D remains unclear. CDR1 DFQATT and CDR2 SNEGSKA come from the germline V gene (reference sequence). The CDR3 contains 14 residues. Trimming shortened V by 3 bases and J by 2 bases, and 11 bases separated the two germline ends. For the CDR3, the DNA is TGCAGTGCTAGTCCAACCGGGGGCAATCAGCCCCAGCATTTT. Residues: CSASPTGGNQPQHF.

This clonotype has a count of ten or more. The rearrangement joins TRBV2 to TRBJ2-7; D gene uncertain. Germline V CDR1 and CDR2: SNHLY, FYNNEI. The CDR3 runs 15 residues. The V gene lost 3 bases and the J gene lost 4 bases, with 16 bases spanning the gap. The CDR3 loop reads CASSEVRSFTYEQYF. The CDR3 DNA reads TGTGCCAGCAGTGAGGTCAGATCCTTCACTTACGAGCAGTACTTC.

This clonotype was detected only once. The chain is built from TRBV11-1 and TRBJ2-7; possibly TRBD1 for D (6 bases). Germline V gives CDR1 SGHAT, CDR2 FQDESV (reference sequence). Between the trimmed V and J ends, which lost 6 bases and 7 bases, there was a span of 22 bases. The CDR3 length is 15 residues. The CDR3 DNA is TGTGCCAGCAGTTCCGGGACACCCTCCTACAATGAGCAGTACTTC. As protein: CASSSGTPSYNEQYF.

The gene calls are TRBV24-1 and TRBJ2-3, with 8 bases matching TRBD2. This CDR3 has 14 residues. CDR1 and CDR2 (germline): KGHDR, SFDVKD. The V segment lost 3 bases and the J segment 7 bases; nucleotides outside the gene matches: 5. DNA for the CDR3: TGTGCCACCAGTGATCCCGGGACTAGTAATACGCAGTATTTT. Its protein product is CATSDPGTSNTQYF.

This clonotype was recorded at least ten times. V gene TRBV5-5 combines with J gene TRBJ2-2; possible D gene TRBD2, 5 bases. Germline CDR1 reads SGHKS; CDR2 reads YYEKEE (reference sequence). V shed 1 base and J shed 7 bases, with 14 bases lying between them. There are 15 residues in the CDR3. The DNA of the CDR3 is TGTGCCAGCAGCTTGATAGGTCGGGATAACGGGGAGCTGTTTTTT. As protein: CASSLIGRDNGELFF.

This clonotype was counted ten times or more. The chain carries TRBV20-1 and TRBJ1-2, with unresolved D. V was trimmed by 0 bases and J by 8 bases, leaving 7 bases between them. From germline, CDR1 is DFQATT and CDR2 SNEGSKA (reference sequence). The CDR3 is 11 amino acids. For the CDR3, the DNA is TGCAGTGCTAGAGATCAGGAGGGCTACACCTTC. Translated: CSARDQEGYTF.

As to this clonotype: The junction differs from germline at one of its ends, possibly a read error. The gene calls are TRBV7-3 and TRBJ2-2; D may correspond to TRBD1 or TRBD2 (6 bases each). From germline, CDR1 is SGHTA and CDR2 FQGTGA. CDR3 length: 15 amino acids. The CDR3 loop is CASSSRGANTGELFF. The CDR3 DNA is TGCGCCAGCAGCAGTAGGGGGGCGAACACCGGGGAGCTGTTTTTT.

The gene calls are TRBV4-3 and TRBJ1-4; weak D call: TRBD1 (5 bases). V was shortened by 3 bases and J by 7 bases, with 15 bases between the two germline ends. The CDR3 has 15 residues. Germline values: CDR1 LGHNA, CDR2 YSLEER. CDR3 DNA: TGCGCCAGCAGCCATTGGAGGGGTGAAGGTGAAAAACTGTTTTTT. This codes for CASSHWRGEGEKLFF.